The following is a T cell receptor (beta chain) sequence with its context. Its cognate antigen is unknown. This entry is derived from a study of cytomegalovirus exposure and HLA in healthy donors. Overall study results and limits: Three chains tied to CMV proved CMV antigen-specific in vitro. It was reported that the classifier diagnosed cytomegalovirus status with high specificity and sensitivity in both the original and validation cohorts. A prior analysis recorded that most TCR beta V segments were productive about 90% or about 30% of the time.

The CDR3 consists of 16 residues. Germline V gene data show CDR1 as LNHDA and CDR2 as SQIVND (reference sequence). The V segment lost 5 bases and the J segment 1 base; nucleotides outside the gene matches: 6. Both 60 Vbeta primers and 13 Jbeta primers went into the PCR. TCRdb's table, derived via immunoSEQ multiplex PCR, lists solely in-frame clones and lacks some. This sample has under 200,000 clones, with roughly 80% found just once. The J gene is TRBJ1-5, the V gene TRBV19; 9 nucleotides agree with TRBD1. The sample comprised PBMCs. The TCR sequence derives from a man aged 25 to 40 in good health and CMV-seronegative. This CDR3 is CASSGDREISNQPQHF. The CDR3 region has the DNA TGTGCCAGTAGTGGGGACAGGGAGATCAGCAATCAGCCCCAGCATTTT.